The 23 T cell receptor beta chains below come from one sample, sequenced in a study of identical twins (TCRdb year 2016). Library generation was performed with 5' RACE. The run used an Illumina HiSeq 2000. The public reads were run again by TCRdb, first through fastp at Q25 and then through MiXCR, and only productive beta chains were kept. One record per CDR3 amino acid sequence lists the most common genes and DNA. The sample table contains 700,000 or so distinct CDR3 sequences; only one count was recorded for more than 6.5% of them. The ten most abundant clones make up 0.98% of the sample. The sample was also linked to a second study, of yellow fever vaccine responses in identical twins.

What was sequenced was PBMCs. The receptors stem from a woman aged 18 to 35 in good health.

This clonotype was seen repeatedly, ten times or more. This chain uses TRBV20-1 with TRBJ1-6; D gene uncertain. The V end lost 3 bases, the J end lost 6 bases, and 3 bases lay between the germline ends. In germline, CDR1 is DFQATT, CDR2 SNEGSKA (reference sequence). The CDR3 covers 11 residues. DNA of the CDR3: TGCAGTGCTAGGACTAATTCACCCCTCCACTTT. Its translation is CSARTNSPLHF.

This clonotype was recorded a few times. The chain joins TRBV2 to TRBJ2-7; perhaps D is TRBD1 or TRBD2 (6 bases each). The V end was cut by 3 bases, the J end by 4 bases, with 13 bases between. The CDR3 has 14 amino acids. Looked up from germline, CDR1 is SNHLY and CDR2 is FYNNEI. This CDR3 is CASSEMGGAYEQYF. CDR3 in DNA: TGTGCCAGCAGTGAGATGGGGGGCGCGTACGAGCAGTACTTC.

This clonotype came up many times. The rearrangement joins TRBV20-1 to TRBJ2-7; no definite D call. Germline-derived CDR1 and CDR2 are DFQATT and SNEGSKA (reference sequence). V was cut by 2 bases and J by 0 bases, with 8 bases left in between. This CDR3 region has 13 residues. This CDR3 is CSARRRSSYEQYF. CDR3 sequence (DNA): TGCAGTGCTAGAAGGCGGAGCTCCTACGAGCAGTACTTC.

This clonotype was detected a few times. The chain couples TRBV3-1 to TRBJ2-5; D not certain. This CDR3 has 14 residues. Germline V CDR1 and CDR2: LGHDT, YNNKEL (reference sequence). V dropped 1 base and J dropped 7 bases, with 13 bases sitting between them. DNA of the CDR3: TGTGCCAGCAGCCAAGTCCTGGTTCCGGGGACCCAGTACTTC. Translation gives CASSQVLVPGTQYF.

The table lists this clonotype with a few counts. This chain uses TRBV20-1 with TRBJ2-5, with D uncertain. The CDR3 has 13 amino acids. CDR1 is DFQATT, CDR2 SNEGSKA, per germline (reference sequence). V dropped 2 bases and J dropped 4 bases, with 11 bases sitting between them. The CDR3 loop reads CSARRRVRETQYF. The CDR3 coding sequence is TGCAGTGCTAGACGGAGAGTGAGAGAGACCCAGTACTTC.

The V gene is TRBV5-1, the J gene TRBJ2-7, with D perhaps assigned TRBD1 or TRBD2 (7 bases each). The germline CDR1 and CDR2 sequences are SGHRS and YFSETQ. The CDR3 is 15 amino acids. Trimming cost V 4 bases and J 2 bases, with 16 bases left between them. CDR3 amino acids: CASSPGQGGAYEQYF. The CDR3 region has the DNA TGCGCCAGCAGCCCGGGGCAGGGGGGGGCCTACGAGCAGTACTTC.

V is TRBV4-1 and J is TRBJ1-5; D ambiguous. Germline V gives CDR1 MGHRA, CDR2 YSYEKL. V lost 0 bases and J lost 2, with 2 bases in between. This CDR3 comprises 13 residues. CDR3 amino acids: CASSQDGNQPQHF. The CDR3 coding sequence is TGCGCCAGCAGCCAAGATGGCAATCAGCCCCAGCATTTT.

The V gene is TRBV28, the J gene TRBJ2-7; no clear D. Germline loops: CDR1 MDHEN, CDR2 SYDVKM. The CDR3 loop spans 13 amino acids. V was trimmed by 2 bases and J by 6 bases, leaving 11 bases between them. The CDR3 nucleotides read TGTGCCAGCAGTTTACCGCCGTATCTCGAGCAGTACTTC. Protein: CASSLPPYLEQYF.

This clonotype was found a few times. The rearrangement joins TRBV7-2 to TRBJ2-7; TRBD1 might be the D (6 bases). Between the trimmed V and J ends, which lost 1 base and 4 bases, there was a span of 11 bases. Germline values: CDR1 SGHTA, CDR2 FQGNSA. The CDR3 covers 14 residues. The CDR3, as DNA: TGTGCCAGCAGCTTAGAGGTCAGGGGTTACGAGCAGTACTTC. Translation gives CASSLEVRGYEQYF. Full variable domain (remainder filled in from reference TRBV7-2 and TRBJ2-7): GAGVSQSPSNKVTEKGKDVELRCDPISGHTALYWYRQSLGQGLEFLIYFQGNSAPDKSGLPSDRFSAERTGGSVSTLTIQRTQQEDSAVYLCASSLEVRGYEQYFGPGTRLTVT.

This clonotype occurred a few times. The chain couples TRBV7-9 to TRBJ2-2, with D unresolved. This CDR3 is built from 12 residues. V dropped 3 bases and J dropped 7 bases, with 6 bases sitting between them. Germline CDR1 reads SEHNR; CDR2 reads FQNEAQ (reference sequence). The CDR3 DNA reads TGTGCCAGCAGCTTTCCGGACGGGGAGCTGTTTTTT. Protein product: CASSFPDGELFF.

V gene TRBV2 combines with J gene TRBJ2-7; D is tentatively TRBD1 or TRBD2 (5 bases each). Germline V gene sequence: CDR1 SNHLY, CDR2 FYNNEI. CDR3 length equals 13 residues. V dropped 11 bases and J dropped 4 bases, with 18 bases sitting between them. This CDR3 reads CAGRAGTGYEQYF. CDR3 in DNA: TGTGCCGGCCGGGCAGGGACCGGGTACGAGCAGTACTTC.

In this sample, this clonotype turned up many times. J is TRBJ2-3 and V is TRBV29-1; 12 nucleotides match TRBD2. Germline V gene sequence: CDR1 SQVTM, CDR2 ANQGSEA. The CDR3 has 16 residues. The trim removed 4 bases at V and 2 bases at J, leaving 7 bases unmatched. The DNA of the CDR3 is TGCAGCGTTGTGTCTGGACTAGCGGGGTCCACAGATACGCAGTATTTT. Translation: CSVVSGLAGSTDTQYF.

CDR3 in DNA: TGTGCCAGCAGTTCCCGGTCCTTGCCCCTAGGTTACGAGCAGTACTTC. This translates into CASSSRSLPLGYEQYF. The chain combines TRBV6-5 with TRBJ2-7; D is undetermined. Germline V gene sequence: CDR1 MNHEY, CDR2 SVGAGI. Trimming removed 4 bases at V and 4 bases at J, with 20 bases between. The CDR3 sequence is 16 residues long.

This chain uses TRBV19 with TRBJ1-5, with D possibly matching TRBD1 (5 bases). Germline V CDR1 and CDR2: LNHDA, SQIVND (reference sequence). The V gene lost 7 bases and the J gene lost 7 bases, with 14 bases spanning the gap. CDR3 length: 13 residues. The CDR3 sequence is CASTGKGLQPQHF. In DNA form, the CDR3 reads TGTGCCAGTACCGGCAAGGGGCTCCAGCCCCAGCATTTT.

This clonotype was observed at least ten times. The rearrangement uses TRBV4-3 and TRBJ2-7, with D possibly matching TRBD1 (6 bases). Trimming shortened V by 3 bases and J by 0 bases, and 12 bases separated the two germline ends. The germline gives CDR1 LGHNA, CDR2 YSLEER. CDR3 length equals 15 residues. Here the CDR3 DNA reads TGCGCCAGCAGCCAGCAACGGACAGCCTCCTACGAGCAGTACTTC. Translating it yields CASSQQRTASYEQYF.

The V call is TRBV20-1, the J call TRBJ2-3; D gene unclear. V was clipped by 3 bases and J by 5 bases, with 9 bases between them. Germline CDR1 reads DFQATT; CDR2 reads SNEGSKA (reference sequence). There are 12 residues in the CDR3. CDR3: CSASRAEDTQYF. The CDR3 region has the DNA TGCAGTGCTAGTCGGGCGGAAGATACGCAGTATTTT.

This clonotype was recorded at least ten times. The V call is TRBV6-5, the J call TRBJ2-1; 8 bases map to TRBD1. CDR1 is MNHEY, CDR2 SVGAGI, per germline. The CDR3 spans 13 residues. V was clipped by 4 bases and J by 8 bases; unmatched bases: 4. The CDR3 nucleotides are TGTGCCAGCAGTTTCGACAGGGGCTATGAGCAGTTCTTC. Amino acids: CASSFDRGYEQFF.

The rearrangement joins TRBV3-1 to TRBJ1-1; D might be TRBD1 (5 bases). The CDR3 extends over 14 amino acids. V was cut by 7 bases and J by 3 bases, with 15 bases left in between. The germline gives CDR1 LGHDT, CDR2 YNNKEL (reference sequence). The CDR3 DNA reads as TGTGCCAGCATTAGGCAGGGTTCTCACACTGAAGCTTTCTTT. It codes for CASIRQGSHTEAFF.

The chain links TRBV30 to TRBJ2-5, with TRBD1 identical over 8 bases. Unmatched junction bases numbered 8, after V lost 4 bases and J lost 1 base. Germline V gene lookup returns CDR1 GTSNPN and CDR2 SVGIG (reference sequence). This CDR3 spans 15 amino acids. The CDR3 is CAWIGQGVGQETQYF. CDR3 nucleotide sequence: TGTGCCTGGATAGGACAGGGAGTGGGCCAAGAGACCCAGTACTTC.

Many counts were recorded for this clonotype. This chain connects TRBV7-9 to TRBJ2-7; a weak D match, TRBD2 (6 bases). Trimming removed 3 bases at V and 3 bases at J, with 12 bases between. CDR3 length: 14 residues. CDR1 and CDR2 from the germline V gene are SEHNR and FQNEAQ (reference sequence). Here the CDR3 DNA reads TGTGCCAGCAGCTTGGGGGGAGGTTTCTACGAGCAGTACTTC. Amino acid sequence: CASSLGGGFYEQYF.

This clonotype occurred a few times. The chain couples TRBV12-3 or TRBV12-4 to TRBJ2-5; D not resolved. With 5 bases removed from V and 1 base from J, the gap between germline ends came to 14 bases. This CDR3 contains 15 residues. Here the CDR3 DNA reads TGTGCCAGCAGTCGGTGGAACGATCTCCAAGAGACCCAGTACTTC. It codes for CASSRWNDLQETQYF.

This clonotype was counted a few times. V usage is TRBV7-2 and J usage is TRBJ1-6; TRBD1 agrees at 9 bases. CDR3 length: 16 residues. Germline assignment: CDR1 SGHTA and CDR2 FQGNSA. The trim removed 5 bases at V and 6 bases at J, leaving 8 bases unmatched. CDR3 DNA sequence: TGTGCCAGCAGCCTACAGGGGGCGAAGGGTAATTCACCCCTCCACTTT. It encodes CASSLQGAKGNSPLHF. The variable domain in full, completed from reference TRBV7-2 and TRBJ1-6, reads GAGVSQSPSNKVTEKGKDVELRCDPISGHTALYWYRQSLGQGLEFLIYFQGNSAPDKSGLPSDRFSAERTGGSVSTLTIQRTQQEDSAVYLCASSLQGAKGNSPLHFGNGTRLTVT.

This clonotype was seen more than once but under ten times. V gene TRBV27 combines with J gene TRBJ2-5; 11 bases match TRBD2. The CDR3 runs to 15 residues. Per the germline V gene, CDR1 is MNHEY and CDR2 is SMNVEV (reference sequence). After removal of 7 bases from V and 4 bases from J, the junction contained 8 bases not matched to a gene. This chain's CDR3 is CASTALAGGRETQYF. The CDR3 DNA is TGTGCCAGCACGGCTTTAGCGGGAGGGCGAGAGACCCAGTACTTC.